One and the same sample provided the 18 T cell receptor beta chains below, sequenced in a study of T cells in Graves' hyperthyroidism and ophthalmopathy. Authors of the study amplified TCR beta CDR3 regions from RNA transcripts. The HTBI primer set drove a first-round RT-PCR of the TCR CDR3. From the multiplex PCR reads, TCRdb called clonotypes with MiXCR, one entry per CDR3 protein. Seen here are around 530,000 distinct CDR3 sequences, over 15% observed once, and the top ten hold 17%. What was sequenced was blood. These receptors came from a woman aged 18-29 years with Graves' ophthalmopathy.

There are a few counts of this clonotype. The chain has TRBV30 and TRBJ1-6, with D unresolved. Trimming left V 0 bases short and J 7 bases short, with 4 bases between. The CDR3 runs 12 residues. Per the germline V gene, CDR1 is GTSNPN and CDR2 is SVGIG (reference sequence). The DNA for the CDR3 is TGTGCCTGGAGTGTACGGAATTCACCCCTCCACTTT. Its protein product is CAWSVRNSPLHF.

J is TRBJ1-4 and V is TRBV25-1, with D perhaps TRBD1 (6 bases). Germline values: CDR1 MGHDK, CDR2 SYGVNS. The CDR3 covers 17 residues. V was trimmed by 2 bases and J by 0 bases, leaving 13 bases between them. CDR3 region: CASSEPPDSATNEKLFF. The DNA of the CDR3 is TGTGCCAGCAGTGAACCCCCGGACAGTGCAACTAATGAAAAACTGTTTTTT.

This clonotype was detected ten times or more. Written as DNA, the CDR3 is TGTGCCAGCAGTTACTCTGGCGGAGGAAATAACTATGGCTACACCTTC. It codes for CASSYSGGGNNYGYTF. The chain employs TRBV6-6 and TRBJ1-2; D remains unclear. V lost 0 bases and J lost 1, with 12 bases in between. This CDR3 spans 16 amino acids. Germline V CDR1 and CDR2: MNHNY, SVGAGI (reference sequence).

To note about this clonotype: A read error may be the cause here, since a much bigger clone is one base away. A read error is likely, as this CDR3 ends without the conserved phenylalanine or tryptophan. The rearrangement joins TRBV2 to TRBJ1-2, with 7 positions matching TRBD1. CDR3 size: 13 residues. CDR1 and CDR2 (germline): SNHLY, FYNNEI. CDR3 region: CASSEGQAYGYTL. CDR3 in DNA: TGTGCCAGCAGCGAAGGACAGGCCTATGGCTACACCCTC.

Ten or more counts support this clonotype. The genes are TRBV9 and TRBJ2-7; 8 bases map to TRBD1. The CDR3 has 14 residues. The ends lost 0 bases at V and 3 bases at J; junction bases unmatched: 2. Germline CDR1 SGDLS, CDR2 YYNGEE. CDR3 sequence: CASSVADRGYEQYF. In DNA form, the CDR3 reads TGTGCCAGCAGCGTAGCTGACAGGGGCTACGAGCAGTACTTC.

In its sample, this clonotype was seen many times. The rearrangement uses TRBV12-3 or TRBV12-4 and TRBJ1-6, with 9 bases that match TRBD1. V was clipped by 7 bases and J by 6 bases; unmatched bases: 4. This CDR3 spans 14 amino acids. This CDR3 reads CASTKTGGNSPLHF. The CDR3 region has the DNA TGTGCCAGCACAAAGACAGGGGGTAATTCACCCCTCCACTTT.

This clonotype has at least ten counts. The chain combines TRBV5-1 with TRBJ1-1; D not resolved. This CDR3 has 15 amino acids. Germline-derived CDR1 and CDR2 are SGHRS and YFSETQ. Trimming took off 1 base at V and 1 base at J, with 11 bases between the two ends. CDR3 nucleotides: TGCGCCAGCAGCTTGAGGGCTATCGGGAACACTGAAGCTTTCTTT. Translating it yields CASSLRAIGNTEAFF. The complete variable domain, with remaining parts taken from reference TRBV5-1 and TRBJ1-1, reads KAGVTQTPRYLIKTRGQQVTLSCSPISGHRSVSWYQQTPGQGLQFLFEYFSETQRNKGNFPGRFSGRQFSNSRSEMNVSTLELGDSALYLCASSLRAIGNTEAFFGQGTRLTVV.

The genes are TRBV5-1 and TRBJ2-4; possibly TRBD1 for D (5 bases). Trimming stripped 4 bases from V and 0 bases from J, with 8 bases between. The CDR3 consists of 14 residues. CDR1 is SGHRS, CDR2 YFSETQ, per germline. The CDR3 here is CASSQGLAKNIQYF. The DNA of the CDR3 is TGCGCCAGCAGCCAGGGATTAGCCAAAAACATTCAGTACTTC. The full variable domain, its missing parts supplied by reference TRBV5-1 and TRBJ2-4, is KAGVTQTPRYLIKTRGQQVTLSCSPISGHRSVSWYQQTPGQGLQFLFEYFSETQRNKGNFPGRFSGRQFSNSRSEMNVSTLELGDSALYLCASSQGLAKNIQYFGAGTRLSVL.

This rearrangement joins TRBV27 to TRBJ2-3, with a tentative D call TRBD1 (5 bases). The CDR3 extends over 14 amino acids. The germline V gene has CDR1 MNHEY and CDR2 SMNVEV (reference sequence). The V end was cut by 5 bases, the J end by 4 bases, with 13 bases between. The CDR3 region has the DNA TGTGCCAGCAGTGATTTGGCAGGGCCAGATACGCAGTATTTT. It is translated as CASSDLAGPDTQYF.

Points on this clonotype: This could be a read error, since a much larger clone is one nucleotide away. The chain employs TRBV11-3 and TRBJ2-3; possibly TRBD1 or TRBD2 for D (5 bases each). Trimming took off 5 bases at V and 0 bases at J, with 15 bases between the two ends. Germline CDR1 is SGHNT and CDR2 is YENEEA. The CDR3 loop spans 16 amino acids. The CDR3 reads CASSLMGRDSTDTQYF. DNA of the CDR3: TGTGCCAGCAGCCTAATGGGCCGGGACAGCACAGATACGCAGTATTTT.

This chain joins TRBV29-1 and TRBJ2-1; TRBD1 aligns across 9 bases. In germline, CDR1 is SQVTM, CDR2 ANQGSEA. This CDR3 is built from 14 residues. Trimming at V came to 4 bases and at J to 3 bases, leaving 4 bases not matched to a gene. The CDR3 DNA reads as TGCAGCGTTGTAGGGACAGGGAACTACAATGAGCAGTTCTTC. This sequence encodes CSVVGTGNYNEQFF.

This rearrangement joins TRBV5-1 to TRBJ1-1; D remains unclear. CDR1 is SGHRS and CDR2 is YFSETQ in the germline V gene. V was cut by 4 bases and J by 0 bases, with 13 bases left in between. CDR3 length: 15 amino acids. The CDR3 spells CASSKAQQMNTEAFF. In nucleotides, the CDR3 is TGCGCCAGCAGCAAAGCACAGCAAATGAACACTGAAGCTTTCTTT.

In its sample, this clonotype was seen many times. The chain employs TRBV28 and TRBJ1-4; TRBD1 is a possible D gene (6 bases). There are 14 residues in the CDR3. The germline V and J ends were trimmed by 7 bases and 8 bases, with 17 bases remaining between them. The germline V gene has CDR1 MDHEN and CDR2 SYDVKM. This chain's CDR3 is CASTLQGRREKLFF. CDR3 sequence (DNA): TGTGCCAGCACATTACAGGGTCGGAGAGAAAAACTGTTTTTT.

This clonotype was seen many times. Being one base from a much bigger clone, this may be a read error. The chain has TRBV7-3 and TRBJ2-3, with 16 bases lining up with TRBD2. CDR1 is SGHTA, CDR2 FQGTGA, per germline. Trimming removed 5 bases from V and 8 bases from J; junction bases left unmatched: 4. This CDR3 is 15 amino acids long. The CDR3 DNA reads as TGTGCCAGCAGCCCGGGACTAGCGGGAGGGGGTACGCAGTATTTT. This sequence encodes CASSPGLAGGGTQYF.

This clonotype was detected many times. V usage is TRBV30 and J usage is TRBJ1-2; no clear D. This CDR3 has 14 residues. The germline V gene has CDR1 GTSNPN and CDR2 SVGIG (reference sequence). V lost 2 bases and J 7 bases, leaving 17 bases between the germline ends. The CDR3 region has the DNA TGTGCCTGGAGTCAAGGGCCGCCTCACACTGGCTACACCTTC. Translated: CAWSQGPPHTGYTF.

This clonotype occurred a few times. The chain uses TRBV6-1 and TRBJ2-1, with D unclear. V was clipped by 6 bases and J by 5 bases, with 5 bases between them. The CDR3 sequence is 11 residues long. Germline assignment: CDR1 MNHNS and CDR2 SASEGT. CDR3 DNA: TGTGCCAGCAGACACGACAATGAGCAGTTCTTC. This encodes CASRHDNEQFF.

This clonotype was seen many times. The chain recombines TRBV3-2 with TRBJ1-1; TRBD1 was called by the table and not checked on the DNA. TRBV3-2 is classified as a pseudogene. CDR3 length: 16 residues. The CDR3 DNA follows: TGTGCCAGCACCTATCCCGGGACGGTCCTAGGCGCTGAAGCTTTCTTT. The encoded protein is CASTYPGTVLGAEAFF.

The V call is TRBV28, the J call TRBJ1-2, with D maybe TRBD1 (5 bases). The length of the CDR3 is 14 residues. Per the germline V gene, CDR1 is MDHEN and CDR2 is SYDVKM. With 7 bases removed from V and 5 bases from J, the gap between germline ends came to 17 bases. CDR3 sequence: CASTWGGVGYGYTF. CDR3 sequence (DNA): TGTGCCAGCACCTGGGGGGGGGTAGGGTATGGCTACACCTTC.